This T cell receptor beta chain came from a study of blood T cell repertoires in COVID-19. Across the whole study: Samples representing acute and convalescent COVID-19 were sourced from the United States, Italy and Spain. PBMCs, B-cell-depleted T cells, or T cells provided the cDNA or gDNA that made up the material.

In the original processing: Nucleated cell number was recorded as an estimate derived from reference gene primer amplification. Some clones are missing from TCRdb's copy, which holds only in-frame ones; the method was immunoSEQ multiplex PCR. Clone size and V and J calls were adopted from that table, with D and trimming inferred from the DNA. The sample records over 200,000 clones, about 90% being singletons. The V gene's germline CDR1 is MNHEY and CDR2 SVGAGI. V dropped 6 bases and J dropped 5 bases, with 16 bases sitting between them. CDR3 length: 15 amino acids. The clonotype comes from a woman younger than 45 who had recovered from COVID-19. The rearrangement joins TRBV6-5 to TRBJ2-2, with D tentatively TRBD2 (5 bases). The specimen was peripheral blood. The CDR3 protein is CASRPNVGVTGELFF. The CDR3 bases are TGTGCCAGCAGGCCTAACGTCGGGGTTACCGGGGAGCTGTTTTTT.